These 5 T cell receptor beta chains share one sample of origin, sequenced in a study of Ad26.COV2.S vaccination and SARS-CoV-2 variants. TCRdb keeps only in-frame clones here, not all; method: immunoSEQ multiplex PCR. This sample has around 340,000 clones, with roughly 90% found just once. Treatment denoted: roughly 20 received Ad26.COV2.S at low or high dose, single or two shots; several received placebo; per-sample allocation not given. The samples date from day 63 after the first vaccine or placebo injection. The starting material was peripheral blood, obtained in a trial of Ad26.COV2.S vaccine versus placebo. The receptors originated from a person aged 18 to 65 who received the Ad26.COV2.S COVID-19 vaccine or a placebo.

This clone was observed a few times. This chain uses TRBV9 with TRBJ2-7; 7 bases agree with TRBD1. Losses at the gene ends were 5 bases for V and 4 bases for J; bases not matched to a gene: 6. The CDR3 has 13 residues. The V gene's germline CDR1 is SGDLS and CDR2 YYNGEE. The CDR3 coding sequence is TGTGCCAGCAGTCTCGAGACAGGGTACGAGCAGTACTTC. It encodes CASSLETGYEQYF.

The rearrangement joins TRBV4-2 to TRBJ2-3; no definite D call. Per germline, CDR1 LGHNA and CDR2 YNFKEQ. V was shortened by 0 bases and J by 0 bases, with 10 bases between the two germline ends. The CDR3 has 16 residues. The CDR3 loop reads CASSQERLGSTDTQYF. The CDR3 coding sequence is TGTGCCAGCAGCCAAGAGAGGTTAGGAAGCACAGATACGCAGTATTTT.

J is TRBJ1-2 and V is TRBV12-3 or TRBV12-4, with 11 bases aligning to TRBD1. This CDR3 is built from 13 residues. V gave up 9 bases and J gave up 7 bases; unmatched junction bases: 7. The CDR3 protein is CASAGTGGFGYTF. The CDR3 coding sequence is TGTGCCAGTGCGGGGACAGGGGGTTTTGGCTACACCTTC.

This chain links TRBV5-5 with TRBJ1-4, with 7 nucleotides matching TRBD1. CDR1 is SGHKS, CDR2 YYEKEE, per germline (reference sequence). Germline trimming cut 2 bases from V and 3 bases from J; bases unmatched to any gene: 1. The CDR3 length is 14 residues. The CDR3 loop is CASSLGTANEKLFF. The CDR3 coding sequence is TGTGCCAGCAGCTTAGGGACAGCTAATGAAAAACTGTTTTTT.

The J gene is TRBJ1-2, the V gene TRBV27; D perhaps matches TRBD1 (5 bases). The V gene's germline CDR1 is MNHEY and CDR2 SMNVEV (reference sequence). Trimming took 6 bases from V and 3 from J, leaving 14 bases between them. This CDR3 has 14 residues. CDR3 in DNA: TGTGCCAGCAGAGATCTGGGGGGATACTATGGCTACACCTTC. This gives the protein CASRDLGGYYGYTF.